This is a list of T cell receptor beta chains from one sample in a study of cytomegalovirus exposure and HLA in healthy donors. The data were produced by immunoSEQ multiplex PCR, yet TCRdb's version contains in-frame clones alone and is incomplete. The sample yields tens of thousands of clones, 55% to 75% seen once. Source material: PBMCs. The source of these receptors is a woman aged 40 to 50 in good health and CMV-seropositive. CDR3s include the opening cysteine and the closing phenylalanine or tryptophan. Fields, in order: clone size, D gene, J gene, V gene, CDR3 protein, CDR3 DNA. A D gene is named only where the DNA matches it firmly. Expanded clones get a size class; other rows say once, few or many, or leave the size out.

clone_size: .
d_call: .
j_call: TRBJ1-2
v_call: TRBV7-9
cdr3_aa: CASSLGQDYDINYGYTF
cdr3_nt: TGTGCCAGCAGCTTAGGGCAGGATTACGACATTAACTATGGCTACACCTTC

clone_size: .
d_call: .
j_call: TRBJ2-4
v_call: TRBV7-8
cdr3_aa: CASSLVGLDLSGKNIQYF
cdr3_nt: TGTGCCAGCAGCTTAGTGGGGCTAGACCTAAGTGGCAAAAACATTCAGTACTTC

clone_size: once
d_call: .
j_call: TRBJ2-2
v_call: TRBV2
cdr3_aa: CASSRAGTGELFF
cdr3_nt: TGTGCCAGCAGCCGCGCGGGAACCGGGGAGCTGTTTTTT

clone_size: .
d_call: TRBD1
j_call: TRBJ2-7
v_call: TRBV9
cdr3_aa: CASSSGTENYEQYF
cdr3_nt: TGTGCCAGCAGCTCCGGGACAGAGAACTACGAGCAGTACTTC

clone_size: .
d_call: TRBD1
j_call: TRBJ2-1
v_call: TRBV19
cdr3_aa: CASSMEPGQGNEQFF
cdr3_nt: TGTGCCAGTAGTATGGAGCCGGGACAGGGGAATGAGCAGTTCTTC

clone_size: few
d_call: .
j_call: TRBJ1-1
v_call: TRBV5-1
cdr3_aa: CASSLDMNTEAFF
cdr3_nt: TGCGCCAGCAGCCTGGACATGAACACTGAAGCTTTCTTT

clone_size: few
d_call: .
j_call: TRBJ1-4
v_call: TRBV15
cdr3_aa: CASGGLDEKLFF
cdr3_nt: TGTGCCTCGGGGGGCTTGGATGAAAAACTGTTTTTT

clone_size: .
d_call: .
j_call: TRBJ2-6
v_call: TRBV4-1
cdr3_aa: CASSHNSGANVLTF
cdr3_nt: TGCGCCAGCAGCCATAACTCTGGGGCCAACGTCCTGACTTTC

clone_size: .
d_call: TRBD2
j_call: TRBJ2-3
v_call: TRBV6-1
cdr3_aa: CASSETLAGGTDTQYF
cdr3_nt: TGTGCCAGCAGTGAGACGCTAGCGGGGGGCACAGATACGCAGTATTTT

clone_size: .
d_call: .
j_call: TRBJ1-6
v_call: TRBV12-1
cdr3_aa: CASSSRVGTGDSPLHF
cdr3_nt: TGTGCCAGCAGCTCCCGGGTGGGGACAGGGGATTCACCCCTCCACTTT

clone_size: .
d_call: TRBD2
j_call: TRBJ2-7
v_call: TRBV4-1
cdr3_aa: CASSQVILAGLYEQYF
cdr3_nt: TGCGCCAGCAGCCAAGTAATTCTAGCGGGCCTATACGAGCAGTACTTC

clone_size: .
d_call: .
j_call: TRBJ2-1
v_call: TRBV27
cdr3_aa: CASSPRAGPQNEQFF
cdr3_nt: TGTGCCAGCAGCCCGCGGGCGGGCCCGCAAAATGAGCAGTTCTTC

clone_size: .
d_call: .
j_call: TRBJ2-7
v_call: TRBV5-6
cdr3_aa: CASSLERGMISYEQYF
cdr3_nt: TGTGCCAGCAGCTTGGAACGGGGGATGATCTCCTACGAGCAGTACTTC

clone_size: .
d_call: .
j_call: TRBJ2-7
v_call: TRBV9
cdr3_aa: CASSVGAGSYEQYF
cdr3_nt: TGTGCCAGCAGCGTAGGGGCAGGCTCCTACGAGCAGTACTTC

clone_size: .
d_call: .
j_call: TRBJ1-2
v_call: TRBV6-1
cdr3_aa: CASRKSGGLYGYTF
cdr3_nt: TGTGCCAGCAGGAAATCGGGGGGACTCTATGGCTACACCTTC

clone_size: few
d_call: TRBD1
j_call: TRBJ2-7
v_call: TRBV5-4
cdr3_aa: CASSSNRDRDGEQYF
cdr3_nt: TGTGCCAGCAGTTCTAACCGGGACAGGGATGGCGAGCAGTACTTC

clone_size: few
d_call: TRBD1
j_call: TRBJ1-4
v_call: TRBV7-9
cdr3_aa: CASSPQGQETEKLFF
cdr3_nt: TGTGCCAGCAGCCCTCAGGGACAGGAGACGGAAAAACTGTTTTTT

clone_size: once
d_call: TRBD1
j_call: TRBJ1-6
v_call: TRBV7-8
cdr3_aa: CASRQGGSPLHF
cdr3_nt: TGTGCCTCCAGACAGGGTGGTTCACCCCTCCACTTT

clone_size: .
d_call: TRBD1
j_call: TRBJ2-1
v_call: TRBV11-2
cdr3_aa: CASRWDRALDEQFF
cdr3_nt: TGTGCCAGCAGATGGGACAGGGCCCTAGATGAGCAGTTCTTC

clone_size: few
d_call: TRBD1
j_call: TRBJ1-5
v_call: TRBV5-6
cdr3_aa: CASSLAGTGVNQPQHF
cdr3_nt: TGTGCCAGCAGCTTGGCCGGGACAGGGGTAAATCAGCCCCAGCATTTT

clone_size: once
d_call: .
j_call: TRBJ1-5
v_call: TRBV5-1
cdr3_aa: CASSLSLNQPQHF
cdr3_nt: TGCGCCAGCAGCTTGTCCCTGAATCAGCCCCAGCATTTT

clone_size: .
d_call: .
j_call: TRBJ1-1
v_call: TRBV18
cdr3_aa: CASSPPSYGESTEAFF
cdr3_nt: TGTGCCAGCTCACCACCGAGTTACGGAGAATCCACTGAAGCTTTCTTT

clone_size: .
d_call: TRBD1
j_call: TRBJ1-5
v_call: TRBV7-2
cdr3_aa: CASSYRQGSQPQHF
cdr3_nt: TGTGCCAGCAGCTATAGACAGGGGAGTCAGCCCCAGCATTTT

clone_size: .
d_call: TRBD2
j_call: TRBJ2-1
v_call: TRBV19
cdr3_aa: CASTGRGGRETEQFF
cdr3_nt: TGTGCCAGTACGGGCCGGGGGGGCCGGGAGACTGAGCAGTTCTTC

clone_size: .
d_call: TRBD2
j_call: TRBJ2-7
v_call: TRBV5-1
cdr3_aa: CASSLELAGVSYEQYF
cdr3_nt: TGCGCCAGCAGCTTGGAGCTAGCGGGGGTTTCCTACGAGCAGTACTTC